One sample yielded the 2 T cell receptor beta chains listed below, sequenced in a study of radiation and T cells in renal cell carcinoma. Time point described: blood 2 weeks post-SBRT. The treatment was: 15 Gy SBRT to primary tumor, nephrectomy 4 weeks later. The method was immunoSEQ multiplex PCR; TCRdb's version includes in-frame clones alone and lacks a portion of them. The sample consists of 70,000 to 100,000 clones, approximately 86% of them appearing once. The starting material was blood, obtained from a patient whose treatment included radiotherapy and nephrectomy. The receptor set was obtained from a woman between 50 and 59 years old with renal cell carcinoma.

The chain carries TRBV4-2 and TRBJ2-3, with D hard to call. V gave up 3 bases and J gave up 4 bases, with 17 bases separating them. CDR1 is LGHNA and CDR2 is YNFKEQ in the germline V gene. This CDR3 is 16 amino acids long. The CDR3 region is CASSHIPSSTPDTQYF. CDR3 DNA: TGTGCCAGCAGCCATATACCGTCTAGTACACCAGATACGCAGTATTTT.

This rearrangement joins TRBV28 to TRBJ2-1, with D unclear. Trimming shortened V by 6 bases and J by 2 bases, and 5 bases separated the two germline ends. CDR3 length: 12 residues. Germline V lookup: CDR1 MDHEN, CDR2 SYDVKM. Here the CDR3 DNA reads TGTGCCAGCAGCGGTCCCTACAATGAGCAGTTCTTC. It yields the protein CASSGPYNEQFF.